Shown below are 21 T cell receptor beta chains from a single sample sequenced in a study of neoadjuvant anti-PD-1 for oral cavity cancer. TCRdb's copy holds only in-frame clones and misses some; the assay was immunoSEQ multiplex PCR. Of about 14,000 clones in the sample, about 70% were seen once. Regarding time point: after neoadjuvant nivolumab, at surgical resection. This specimen consisted of PBMCs, obtained after nivolumab (anti-PD-1) treatment. These receptors came from a person aged 40 to 85 with oral cavity squamous cell carcinoma.

The rearrangement joins TRBV5-1 to TRBJ1-5, with D possibly matching TRBD1 (5 bases). Germline V gives CDR1 SGHRS, CDR2 YFSETQ. V lost 3 bases, J lost 1 base, and 8 bases lay in between. CDR3 size: 14 residues. Written as DNA, the CDR3 is TGCGCCAGCAGCTCGGGGGACAGCAATCAGCCCCAGCATTTT. Translated, it gives CASSSGDSNQPQHF.

CDR3 in DNA: TGTGCCAGCAGCCAAACAGGGCCCACTGAAGCTTTCTTT. It codes for CASSQTGPTEAFF. The genes are TRBV16 and TRBJ1-1; weak D call: TRBD1 (6 bases). Germline V gives CDR1 KGHSY, CDR2 FQNENV. CDR3 length: 13 amino acids. V was shortened by 2 bases and J by 4 bases, with 8 bases between the two germline ends. Combining the CDR3 with reference TRBV16 and TRBJ1-1 gives the whole variable domain GEEVAQTPKHLVRGEGQKAKLYCAPIKGHSYVFWYQQVLKNEFKFLISFQNENVFDETGMPKERFSAKCLPNSPCSLEIQATKLEDSAVYFCASSQTGPTEAFFGQGTRLTVV.

The J gene is TRBJ2-7, the V gene TRBV7-6; 7 bases are shared with TRBD1. J lost 3 bases, V lost 5 bases, and 10 bases had no gene match. The V gene's germline CDR1 is SGHVS and CDR2 FNYEAQ. The CDR3 length is 15 residues. The CDR3 region has the DNA TGTGCCAGCAGCCCCTGGACAGGTTCTATCTACGAGCAGTACTTC. This translates into CASSPWTGSIYEQYF.

This rearrangement joins TRBV27 to TRBJ1-1, with 7 bases that match TRBD1. Germline lookup yields CDR1 MNHEY and CDR2 SMNVEV (reference sequence). This CDR3 has 14 amino acids. The ends lost 8 bases at V and 2 bases at J; junction bases unmatched: 8. CDR3: CASSKDRLNTEAFF. The CDR3, as DNA: TGTGCCAGCTCGAAGGACAGGCTAAACACTGAAGCTTTCTTT.

The chain uses TRBV2 and TRBJ1-2; 8 nucleotides align to TRBD1. J was trimmed by 10 bases and V by 6 bases; bases with no gene match: 10. The CDR3 runs 13 residues. Looked up from germline, CDR1 is SNHLY and CDR2 is FYNNEI. In DNA form, the CDR3 reads TGTGCCAGCAGGGGGCCGGGACAGGTCCACTACACCTTC. It specifies CASRGPGQVHYTF. The whole variable domain, remainder taken from reference TRBV2 and TRBJ1-2, is EPEVTQTPSHQVTQMGQEVILRCVPISNHLYFYWYRQILGQKVEFLVSFYNNEISEKSEIFDDQFSVERPDGSNFTLKIRSTKLEDSAMYFCASRGPGQVHYTFGSGTRLTVV.

The gene calls are TRBV10-3 and TRBJ2-7, with D maybe TRBD2 (6 bases). Between the trimmed V and J ends, which lost 3 bases and 1 base, there was a span of 13 bases. The V gene's germline CDR1 is ENHRY and CDR2 SYGVKD. CDR3 length equals 15 residues. The CDR3 region has the DNA TGTGCCATCAGTGACCCCCACGGGAGTTCCTACGAGCAGTACTTC. Protein product: CAISDPHGSSYEQYF.

The rearrangement uses TRBV2 and TRBJ1-1, with 8 bases aligning to TRBD1. This CDR3 comprises 16 residues. J lost 3 bases, V lost 4 bases, and 10 bases had no gene match. Germline V gene sequence: CDR1 SNHLY, CDR2 FYNNEI. The CDR3 loop reads CASSGQDRGQDTEAFF. In DNA, the CDR3 is TGTGCCAGCAGTGGGCAAGACAGGGGTCAGGACACTGAAGCTTTCTTT.

V and J are TRBV9 and TRBJ2-5; D call uncertain. The CDR3 has 14 residues. V was shortened by 3 bases and J by 4 bases, with 13 bases between the two germline ends. Germline V CDR1 and CDR2: SGDLS, YYNGEE. Here the CDR3 reads CASSARIGRETQYF. For the CDR3, the DNA is TGTGCCAGCAGCGCCCGGATCGGGCGAGAGACCCAGTACTTC.

The chain recombines TRBV6-5 with TRBJ2-7, with 13 nucleotides matching TRBD2. The CDR3 contains 14 residues. Germline loops: CDR1 MNHEY, CDR2 SVGAGI. The J segment lost 3 bases and the V segment lost 6 bases, leaving 2 bases of the junction unmatched. The chain's CDR3 is CASSGLAGVYEQYF. The CDR3 DNA sequence: TGTGCCAGCAGCGGACTAGCGGGGGTCTACGAGCAGTACTTC.

Written as DNA, the CDR3 is TGTGCCATCAGTGATGGGGGAGCAGATACGCAGTATTTT. This gives the protein CAISDGGADTQYF. The chain employs TRBV10-3 and TRBJ2-3; the D gene could be TRBD1 or TRBD2 (5 bases each). This CDR3 is built from 13 residues. Per germline, CDR1 ENHRY and CDR2 SYGVKD. V was shortened by 3 bases and J by 4 bases, with 8 bases between the two germline ends.

The V call is TRBV14, the J call TRBJ2-3, with 11 bases aligning to TRBD1. The germline CDR1 and CDR2 sequences are SGHDN and FVKESK. The junction had 3 bases not matched to a gene; V was cut back by 1 base and J by 3 bases. The CDR3 runs to 16 residues. CDR3 in amino acids: CASSQGGTGGTDTQYF. The CDR3 nucleotides read TGTGCCAGCAGCCAAGGTGGGACAGGGGGGACAGATACGCAGTATTTT.

The chain links TRBV9 to TRBJ2-2; D not resolved. Trimming cost V 2 bases and J 2 bases, with 13 bases left between them. Germline CDR1 is SGDLS and CDR2 is YYNGEE. The CDR3 is 16 amino acids. The DNA of the CDR3 is TGTGCCAGCAGCGTGAGAGGCCAATCTAACACCGGGGAGCTGTTTTTT. This translates into CASSVRGQSNTGELFF.

The chain combines TRBV4-2 with TRBJ2-3, with 10 bases identical to TRBD2. From germline, CDR1 is LGHNA and CDR2 YNFKEQ. V trimming: 1 base; J trimming: 5 bases; junction bases outside the gene matches: 0. The CDR3 is made up of 14 amino acids. CDR3 in amino acids: CASSQGLAGDTQYF. In DNA form, the CDR3 reads TGTGCCAGCAGCCAAGGACTAGCGGGAGATACGCAGTATTTT.

The chain uses TRBV10-2 and TRBJ1-4; D is unresolved. V was cut by 6 bases and J by 3 bases, with 8 bases left in between. CDR3 length equals 13 residues. The V gene's germline CDR1 is WSHSY and CDR2 SAAADI. CDR3 DNA sequence: TGCGCCAGCAGGCCTGGGGCTAATGAAAAACTGTTTTTT. It translates to CASRPGANEKLFF.

The chain recombines TRBV30 with TRBJ1-5; D is perhaps TRBD1 (5 bases). The CDR3 is 16 amino acids. Germline V gene data show CDR1 as GTSNPN and CDR2 as SVGIG (reference sequence). Trimming removed 3 bases from V and 0 bases from J, with 15 bases in between. CDR3 loop: CAWRATGTASNQPQHF. DNA of the CDR3: TGTGCCTGGAGAGCCACCGGGACGGCTAGCAATCAGCCCCAGCATTTT.

V is TRBV19 and J is TRBJ1-5, with D perhaps matching TRBD1 (6 bases). From germline, CDR1 is LNHDA and CDR2 SQIVND (reference sequence). This CDR3 has 14 residues. Trimming removed 6 bases at V and 1 base at J, with 10 bases between. The CDR3 DNA reads TGTGCCAGTAGGGGACAAGGGAGCAATCAGCCCCAGCATTTT. Translation: CASRGQGSNQPQHF.

This clone was found once. The chain combines TRBV7-9 with TRBJ2-1, with a tentative D call TRBD1 (5 bases). Deletions cut 4 bases from V and 0 bases from J, with 13 bases between. Germline-derived CDR1 and CDR2 are SEHNR and FQNEAQ (reference sequence). This CDR3 has 16 amino acids. The CDR3 is CASSSRTPSSYNEQFF. In nucleotides, the CDR3 is TGTGCCAGCAGCTCCCGGACACCTAGCTCCTACAATGAGCAGTTCTTC.

This chain connects TRBV6-4 to TRBJ1-1; D is unclear. CDR3 length equals 13 residues. Germline V gives CDR1 MRHNA, CDR2 SNTAGT. V lost 6 bases, J lost 0 bases, and 8 bases lay in between. The CDR3 loop is CASREGLNTEAFF. Written as DNA, the CDR3 is TGTGCCAGCAGAGAAGGACTGAACACTGAAGCTTTCTTT.

The gene calls are TRBV6-1 and TRBJ1-4; D uncertain. This CDR3 contains 12 residues. The V end was cut by 8 bases, the J end by 9 bases, with 13 bases between. Germline V lookup: CDR1 MNHNS, CDR2 SASEGT. As DNA, the CDR3 is TGTGCCAGCGATGGAACAGCCCAAAAACTGTTTTTT. As protein: CASDGTAQKLFF.

V is TRBV27 and J is TRBJ2-1, with D tentatively TRBD2 (5 bases). Trimming removed 5 bases from V and 7 bases from J, with 12 bases in between. The germline V gene encodes CDR1 MNHEY and CDR2 SMNVEV (reference sequence). CDR3 length equals 13 residues. Here the CDR3 DNA reads TGTGCCAGCAGTGGGCGGGCGGAGAATGAGCAGTTCTTC. Translated, it gives CASSGRAENEQFF.

This sequence joins TRBV11-2 and TRBJ2-7, with D hard to call. CDR1 SGHAT and CDR2 FQNNGV come from the germline V gene. The CDR3 consists of 16 residues. Trimming took off 5 bases at V and 2 bases at J, with 19 bases between the two ends. CDR3 residues: CASSLRPIVFPYEQYF. The CDR3 DNA reads as TGTGCCAGCAGCCTTCGCCCGATAGTGTTTCCCTACGAGCAGTACTTC.